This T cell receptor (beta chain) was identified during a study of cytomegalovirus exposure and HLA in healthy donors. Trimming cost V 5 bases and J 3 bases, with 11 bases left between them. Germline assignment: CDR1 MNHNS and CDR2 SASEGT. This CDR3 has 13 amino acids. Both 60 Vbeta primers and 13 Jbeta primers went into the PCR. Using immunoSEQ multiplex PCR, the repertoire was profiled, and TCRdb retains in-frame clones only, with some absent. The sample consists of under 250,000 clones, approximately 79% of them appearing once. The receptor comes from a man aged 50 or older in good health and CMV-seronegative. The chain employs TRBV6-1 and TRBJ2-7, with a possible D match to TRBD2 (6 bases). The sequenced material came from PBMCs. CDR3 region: CASSHRGYYEQYF. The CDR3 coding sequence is TGTGCCAGCAGTCACCGGGGGTACTACGAGCAGTACTTC.